This TCR beta chain comes out of a study of pediatric ulcerative colitis. Overall study results and limits: Acute severe colitis showed lower rectal diversity from clonal expansions. Blood-rectal clonal overlap within each person was significantly higher in ulcerative colitis patients than controls. This repertoire reflects total lymphocytes rather than subpopulations like regulatory T cells.

This clone appeared a few times. No antigen is known for it. Each sample received Survey-level depth of up to 500,000 reads. Using immunoSEQ multiplex PCR, the repertoire was profiled, and TCRdb retains in-frame clones only, with some absent. In the table there are 10,000 to 15,000 clones, 70% to 80% of which are singletons. This CDR3 is 15 amino acids long. Germline lookup yields CDR1 SGHAT and CDR2 FQNNGV. Deletions cut 1 base from V and 2 bases from J, with 12 bases between. The rectum was sampled with one to two pinch biopsies at colonoscopy. The sequenced sample consisted of gut tissue. The chain is built from TRBV11-2 and TRBJ2-7; no definite D call. The sequence was obtained from a boy aged 5 to 17 who was a control in a study of pediatric ulcerative colitis. CDR3 residues: CASSLAPQGTYEQYV. The CDR3 DNA reads as TGTGCCAGCAGCTTAGCCCCCCAAGGAACCTACGAGCAGTACGTC.